This TCR beta chain was observed in a study of blood T cell repertoires in COVID-19. At the level of the study: The analysed material was cDNA or gDNA that came from T cells, B-cell-depleted T cells, or PBMCs.

Germline V gives CDR1 MNHNY, CDR2 SVGAGI (reference sequence). V was clipped by 5 bases and J by 7 bases, with 24 bases between them. The CDR3 length is 17 residues. Sequencing was performed with immunoSEQ multiplex PCR; in TCRdb, only in-frame clones are kept and a portion is missing. The sample includes 20,000 or so clones, about 82% seen only once; the top ten take 60% to 65%. The sequencing sample was made of peripheral blood. This receptor was obtained from a man older than 75 with acute or convalescent COVID-19. This chain uses TRBV6-6 with TRBJ2-1; TRBD2 might be the D (7 bases). CDR3 sequence reads: CASSQTWFGAGANEQFF. The CDR3 DNA sequence: TGTGCCAGCAGTCAGACATGGTTTGGGGCGGGGGCAAATGAGCAGTTCTTC.